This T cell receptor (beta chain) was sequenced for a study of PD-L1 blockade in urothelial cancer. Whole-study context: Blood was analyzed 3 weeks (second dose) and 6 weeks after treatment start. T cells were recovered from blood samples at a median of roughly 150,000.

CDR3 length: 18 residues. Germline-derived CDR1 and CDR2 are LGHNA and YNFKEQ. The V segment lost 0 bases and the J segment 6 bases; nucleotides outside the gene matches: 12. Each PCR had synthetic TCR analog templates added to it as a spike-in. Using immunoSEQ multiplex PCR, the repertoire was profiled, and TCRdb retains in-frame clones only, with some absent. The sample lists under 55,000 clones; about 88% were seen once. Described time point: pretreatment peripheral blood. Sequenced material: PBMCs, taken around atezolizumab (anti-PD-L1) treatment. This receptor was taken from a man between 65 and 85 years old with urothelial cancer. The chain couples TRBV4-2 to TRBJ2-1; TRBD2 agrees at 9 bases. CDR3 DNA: TGTGCCAGCAGCCAAGAATTGGCCGGTAGCGGGAGATCCAATGAGCAGTTCTTC. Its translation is CASSQELAGSGRSNEQFF.